This TCR beta chain was sequenced in a study of T cell responses to AZD1222 COVID-19 vaccine. Germline CDR1 MNHEY, CDR2 SMNVEV (reference sequence). After removal of 4 bases from V and 8 bases from J, the junction contained 11 bases not matched to a gene. The CDR3 contains 16 residues. Study results and limitations: There were vaccine-associated CD4 TCRs across spike, dominant at 160-218 and 743-854.

Clones were read by immunoSEQ multiplex PCR, and TCRdb kept only the in-frame ones, dropping some. The sample includes about 120,000 clones, 80% to 90% of them seen just once. This clone was picked up one time. Its cognate antigen is unknown. The clonotype comes from an adult in good health. This sequence joins TRBV27 and TRBJ2-1; 10 bases are a match to TRBD2. Specimen: peripheral blood, collected on day 0 of AZD1222 vaccination. The CDR3: CASSSEREGLRYEQFF. The CDR3, as DNA: TGTGCCAGCAGTTCCGAGCGGGAGGGCCTTCGTTATGAGCAGTTCTTC.